These 26 T cell receptor beta chains share one sample of origin, sequenced in a study of a mutant IDH1 vaccine in newly diagnosed glioma. Noted time point: baseline, week 1 (first vaccination visit). Treatment in this sample: pre-vaccination baseline after standard-of-care therapy. Profiled with immunoSEQ multiplex PCR; TCRdb holds only in-frame clones, not every one. The data show tens of thousands of clones, approximately 80% seen once. This specimen consisted of PBMCs, obtained from a glioma patient treated with radiotherapy, temozolomide or both. The receptors here all came from a man younger than 45 with glioma.

The rearrangement joins TRBV7-2 to TRBJ2-1; D is undetermined. This CDR3 region has 12 residues. V gave up 3 bases and J gave up 9 bases, with 9 bases separating them. The germline gives CDR1 SGHTA, CDR2 FQGNSA. The CDR3 spells CASSFNKIEQFF. The CDR3 DNA reads TGTGCCAGCAGCTTCAACAAAATTGAGCAGTTCTTC.

The V and J genes are TRBV5-1 and TRBJ2-2, with TRBD2 identical over 8 bases. Germline CDR1 SGHRS, CDR2 YFSETQ. The ends lost 4 bases at V and 2 bases at J; junction bases unmatched: 4. The CDR3 has 15 amino acids. For the CDR3, the DNA is TGCGCCAGCAGCGGGGGACTAGATAACACCGGGGAGCTGTTTTTT. The encoded protein is CASSGGLDNTGELFF.

This rearrangement joins TRBV9 to TRBJ1-4; no clear D. The CDR3 has 13 residues. CDR1 is SGDLS and CDR2 is YYNGEE in the germline V gene. Trimming removed 2 bases from V and 5 bases from J, with 7 bases in between. The CDR3 protein is CASSVSGNEKLFF. CDR3 in DNA: TGTGCCAGCAGCGTCTCCGGGAATGAAAAACTGTTTTTT.

The J gene is TRBJ1-6, the V gene TRBV6-5; D is unclear. V was cut by 2 bases and J by 7 bases, with 3 bases left in between. The germline V gene encodes CDR1 MNHEY and CDR2 SVGAGI. CDR3 length: 12 amino acids. The chain's CDR3 is CASSYTNSPLHF. In nucleotides, the CDR3 is TGTGCCAGCAGTTACACAAATTCACCCCTCCACTTT.

This chain links TRBV6-5 with TRBJ2-7; no firm D call. Trimming pared 7 bases from V and 0 bases from J, leaving 13 bases between. This CDR3 spans 14 amino acids. The germline V gene has CDR1 MNHEY and CDR2 SVGAGI. Here the CDR3 DNA reads TGTGCCAGCACCGAGTCTCTAAACTCCTACGAGCAGTACTTC. As protein: CASTESLNSYEQYF.

The CDR3 nucleotides are TGTGCCAGCAGCCGGGGGGCTAGCGGGATAGGGGATGAGCAGTTCTTC. This gives the protein CASSRGASGIGDEQFF. V and J are TRBV4-2 and TRBJ2-1, with 9 bases lining up with TRBD2. With 4 bases clipped from V and 8 bases from J, the junction kept 12 bases outside the gene matches. This CDR3 region has 16 residues. Germline CDR1 LGHNA, CDR2 YNFKEQ.

The chain carries TRBV30 and TRBJ2-3; TRBD2 agrees at 8 bases. Germline V lookup: CDR1 GTSNPN, CDR2 SVGIG (reference sequence). This CDR3 has 13 residues. Trimming removed 4 bases from V and 0 bases from J; junction bases left unmatched: 0. The CDR3 bases are TGTGCCTGGACTAGCGGGAGCACAGATACGCAGTATTTT. Amino acids: CAWTSGSTDTQYF.

This sequence joins TRBV29-1 and TRBJ1-3, with D possibly matching TRBD1 (5 bases). Germline values: CDR1 SQVTM, CDR2 ANQGSEA. Trimming cost V 5 bases and J 4 bases, with 12 bases left between them. The CDR3 sequence is 13 residues long. The CDR3 spells CSVNPRGGNTIYF. The CDR3 coding sequence is TGCAGCGTTAACCCCCGGGGCGGAAACACCATATATTTT. Combining the CDR3 with reference TRBV29-1 and TRBJ1-3 gives the whole variable domain SAVISQKPSRDICQRGTSLTIQCQVDSQVTMMFWYRQQPGQSLTLIATANQGSEATYESGFVIDKFPISRPNLTFSTLTVSNMSPEDSSIYLCSVNPRGGNTIYFGEGSWLTVV.

This sequence joins TRBV4-1 and TRBJ1-2; possibly TRBD1 for D (5 bases). The germline V gene encodes CDR1 MGHRA and CDR2 YSYEKL. V lost 0 bases and J 0 bases, leaving 14 bases between the germline ends. The CDR3 covers 17 residues. CDR3: CASSQDQDREANYGYTF. The CDR3 bases are TGCGCCAGCAGCCAAGATCAAGACAGAGAAGCTAACTATGGCTACACCTTC.

Details on this clone: A read error may produce the germline difference seen at one junction end. V gene TRBV6-9 combines with J gene TRBJ2-6; a possible D gene is TRBD1 (5 bases). The germline gives CDR1 MNHGY, CDR2 SVAAGI. This CDR3 has 17 residues. CDR3 DNA sequence: TGTGCCAGCACCACAGAAACGACGAGCTCTGGGGCCAACGTCCTAACTTTC. Its protein is CASTTETTSSGANVLTF.

V is TRBV19 and J is TRBJ2-3, with D unresolved. The CDR3 sequence is 16 residues long. Per the germline V gene, CDR1 is LNHDA and CDR2 is SQIVND (reference sequence). The V gene lost 3 bases and the J gene lost 4 bases, with 17 bases spanning the gap. Written as DNA, the CDR3 is TGTGCCAGTAGTATCGCCGGGTCCGATCTTCCAGATACGCAGTATTTT. Amino acids: CASSIAGSDLPDTQYF.

The chain has TRBV9 and TRBJ2-5; 8 nucleotides agree with TRBD2. Germline CDR1 and CDR2: SGDLS and YYNGEE. This CDR3 has 15 residues. V gave up 2 bases and J gave up 1 base; unmatched junction bases: 4. CDR3 residues: CASSVYGGGQETQYF. DNA for the CDR3: TGTGCCAGCAGCGTTTACGGGGGGGGCCAAGAGACCCAGTACTTC.

The chain couples TRBV30 to TRBJ2-7; TRBD1 matches 8 bases. The CDR3 spans 14 residues. CDR1 is GTSNPN and CDR2 is SVGIG in the germline V gene (reference sequence). V was pared by 3 bases and J by 7 bases, with 11 bases of the junction left unmatched. The CDR3 nucleotides read TGTGCCTGGAGACCAGGACAGGGAAGAGGGGAGCAGTACTTC. It specifies CAWRPGQGRGEQYF.

The chain carries TRBV29-1 and TRBJ1-1; tentatively, D is TRBD1 (6 bases). CDR3 length: 13 residues. Trimming took off 2 bases at V and 7 bases at J, with 14 bases between the two ends. The germline V gene encodes CDR1 SQVTM and CDR2 ANQGSEA. The DNA of the CDR3 is TGCAGCGTTGAACGCGAAGGGGGGATTGAAGCTTTCTTT. It yields the protein CSVEREGGIEAFF.

The V and J genes are TRBV11-2 and TRBJ2-3, with 8 bases identical to TRBD1. The CDR3 extends over 16 amino acids. V dropped 2 bases and J dropped 3; count of bases not matched to a gene: 7. Per the germline V gene, CDR1 is SGHAT and CDR2 is FQNNGV. CDR3 coding DNA: TGTGCCAGCAGCTTAACTTACGGACAGGGAACAGATACGCAGTATTTT. It encodes CASSLTYGQGTDTQYF.

The chain couples TRBV5-4 to TRBJ2-5; 8 bases line up with TRBD1. Looked up from germline, CDR1 is SGHNT and CDR2 is YYREEE (reference sequence). V was clipped by 4 bases and J by 5 bases; unmatched bases: 13. The CDR3 sequence is 16 residues long. DNA for the CDR3: TGTGCCAGCAGCCCAGATAACAGGGGGATCCGGGAGACCCAGTACTTC. It is translated as CASSPDNRGIRETQYF.

V and J are TRBV19 and TRBJ1-2, with D possibly TRBD1 on 5 matching bases. Germline V gene data show CDR1 as LNHDA and CDR2 as SQIVND (reference sequence). This CDR3 contains 15 residues. Trimming removed 6 bases at V and 8 bases at J, with 22 bases between. CDR3: CASRPTHGGTEGYTF. In DNA, the CDR3 is TGTGCCAGTAGACCGACCCACGGAGGGACTGAAGGCTACACCTTC.

The V gene is TRBV7-2, the J gene TRBJ2-3; 13 positions match TRBD2. CDR3 length: 15 amino acids. Germline assignment: CDR1 SGHTA and CDR2 FQGNSA. V was pared by 5 bases and J by 5 bases, with 4 bases of the junction left unmatched. The DNA for the CDR3 is TGTGCCAGCAGCACCTGGACTAGCGGGGGAGATACGCAGTATTTT. Translated, it gives CASSTWTSGGDTQYF.

The chain links TRBV6-5 to TRBJ1-5; the D is unclear. This CDR3 spans 14 amino acids. Trimming cost V 0 bases and J 1 base, with 4 bases left between them. The germline CDR1 and CDR2 sequences are MNHEY and SVGAGI. The CDR3 reads CASSYSGSNQPQHF. In DNA, the CDR3 is TGTGCCAGCAGTTACTCAGGGAGCAATCAGCCCCAGCATTTT.

The V gene is TRBV5-4, the J gene TRBJ1-1; the match to TRBD1 covers 9 bases. This CDR3 has 14 residues. The junction had 6 bases not matched to a gene; V was cut back by 5 bases and J by 4 bases. Germline loops: CDR1 SGHNT, CDR2 YYREEE (reference sequence). CDR3 loop: CASSQGQGATEAFF. DNA for the CDR3: TGTGCCAGCAGTCAGGGACAGGGCGCCACTGAAGCTTTCTTT.

V and J are TRBV2 and TRBJ1-2, with D hard to call. The V end lost 7 bases, the J end lost 2 bases, and 8 bases lay between the germline ends. The CDR3 loop spans 12 amino acids. Germline V gene sequence: CDR1 SNHLY, CDR2 FYNNEI. The CDR3 spells CASTTGNYGYTF. In nucleotides, the CDR3 is TGTGCCAGCACAACGGGAAACTATGGCTACACCTTC.

The CDR3 spells CASSALTVNADNEQFF. CDR3 nucleotides: TGTGCCAGCAGCGCCTTGACAGTCAACGCGGACAATGAGCAGTTCTTC. The rearrangement uses TRBV9 and TRBJ2-1, with D possibly TRBD1 on 5 matching bases. The germline V and J ends were trimmed by 3 bases and 5 bases, with 18 bases remaining between them. The germline gives CDR1 SGDLS, CDR2 YYNGEE. The CDR3 has 16 amino acids.

The chain links TRBV11-3 to TRBJ2-2; no definite D call. Between the trimmed V and J ends, which lost 0 bases and 4 bases, there was a span of 6 bases. CDR3 size: 14 residues. Germline values: CDR1 SGHNT, CDR2 YENEEA. CDR3 nucleotide sequence: TGTGCCAGCAGCTTAGATCCGACCACCGGGGAGCTGTTTTTT. Translation: CASSLDPTTGELFF.

Note on this clone: The junction does not match germline at one end; this may be a read error. This chain links TRBV2 with TRBJ2-2; TRBD1 matches 7 bases. The CDR3 is made up of 15 amino acids. Germline CDR1 is SNHLY and CDR2 is FYNNEI. The CDR3 DNA reads TGTGCCAGCGGTGAACACAGGGGTACCACCGGGGAGCTGTTTTTT. This encodes CASGEHRGTTGELFF.

V is TRBV12-5 and J is TRBJ2-5, with TRBD1 identical over 7 bases. CDR1 is LGHNT and CDR2 is FRNRAP in the germline V gene. The CDR3 is made up of 13 amino acids. J was trimmed by 5 bases and V by 7 bases; bases with no gene match: 7. This CDR3 reads CASAQTGTETQYF. The CDR3 coding sequence is TGTGCTAGTGCCCAGACAGGGACGGAGACCCAGTACTTC.

The V call is TRBV7-2, the J call TRBJ1-1, with D unclear. With 1 base removed from V and 1 base from J, the gap between germline ends came to 10 bases. CDR3 length: 15 residues. Per germline, CDR1 SGHTA and CDR2 FQGNSA. DNA of the CDR3: TGTGCCAGCAGCTTAGAGGGTGTCGGGAACACTGAAGCTTTCTTT. Protein product: CASSLEGVGNTEAFF.